This TCR beta chain was recorded in a study of blood T cell repertoires in COVID-19. Across the study: The United States, Italy and Spain provided the acute and convalescent COVID-19 samples. T cells, B-cell-depleted T cells, or PBMCs supplied cDNA or gDNA.

The germline V gene has CDR1 SGHVS and CDR2 FNYEAQ. The CDR3 covers 19 residues. Germline trimming cut 3 bases from V and 6 bases from J; bases unmatched to any gene: 13. In the original workflow: Amplification with reference gene primers provided the estimates of nucleated cell counts. Using immunoSEQ multiplex PCR, the repertoire was profiled, and TCRdb retains in-frame clones only, with some absent. V and J calls and clone size come straight from that table; D and trimming were deduced from the DNA. The table includes about 120,000 clones, approximately 82% detected once. Source material: peripheral blood. The source is a man aged 55 to 69 with acute or convalescent COVID-19. The chain is built from TRBV7-6 and TRBJ2-1, with 14 bases lining up with TRBD2. The CDR3, as DNA: TGTGCCAGCAGCTTGACTAGCGGGAGGGCTCGTGAGACCACCAATGAGCAGTTCTTC. Translation: CASSLTSGRARETTNEQFF.